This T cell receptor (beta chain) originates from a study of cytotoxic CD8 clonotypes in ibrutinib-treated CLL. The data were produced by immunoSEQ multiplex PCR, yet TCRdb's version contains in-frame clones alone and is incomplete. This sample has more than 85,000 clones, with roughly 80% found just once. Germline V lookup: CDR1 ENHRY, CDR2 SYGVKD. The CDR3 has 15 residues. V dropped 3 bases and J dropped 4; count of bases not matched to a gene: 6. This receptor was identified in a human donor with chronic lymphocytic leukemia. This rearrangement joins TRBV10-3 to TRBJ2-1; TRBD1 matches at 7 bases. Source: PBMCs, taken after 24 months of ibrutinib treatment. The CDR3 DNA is TGTGCCATCAGTGACCCCGGGACAGATTACAATGAGCAGTTCTTC. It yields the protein CAISDPGTDYNEQFF.